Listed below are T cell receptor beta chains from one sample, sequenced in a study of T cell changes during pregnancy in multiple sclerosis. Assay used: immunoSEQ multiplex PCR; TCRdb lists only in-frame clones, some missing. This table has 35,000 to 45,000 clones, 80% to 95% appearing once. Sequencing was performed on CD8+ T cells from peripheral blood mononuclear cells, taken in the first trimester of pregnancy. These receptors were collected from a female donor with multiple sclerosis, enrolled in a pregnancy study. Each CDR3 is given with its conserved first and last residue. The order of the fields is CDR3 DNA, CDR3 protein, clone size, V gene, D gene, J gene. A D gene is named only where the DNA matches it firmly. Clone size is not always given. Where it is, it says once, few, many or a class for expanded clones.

CDR3nt: TGTGCCAGCAGCTTAGGCGGGAGGGGGCTCTACAATGAGCAGTTCTTC
CDR3aa: CASSLGGRGLYNEQFF
abundance: NA
v_gene: TRBV13
d_gene: NA
j_gene: TRBJ2-1

CDR3nt: TGTGCCAGCAGTCTAGACAGGGCCTCGGTTGAAGCTTTCTTT
CDR3aa: CASSLDRASVEAFF
abundance: NA
v_gene: TRBV5-6
d_gene: TRBD1
j_gene: TRBJ1-1

CDR3nt: TGTGCCAGCAGTGAAGACAGCTCTGGGGCCAACGTCCTGACTTTC
CDR3aa: CASSEDSSGANVLTF
abundance: NA
v_gene: TRBV6-1
d_gene: NA
j_gene: TRBJ2-6

CDR3nt: TGTGCCAGCAGCTTAAATCCAGGGCCACCCACCGGGGAGCTGTTTTTT
CDR3aa: CASSLNPGPPTGELFF
abundance: NA
v_gene: TRBV7-3
d_gene: NA
j_gene: TRBJ2-2

CDR3nt: TGTGCCAGCAGCCATACCGGGACAGAGATCTACGAGCAGTACTTC
CDR3aa: CASSHTGTEIYEQYF
abundance: NA
v_gene: TRBV16
d_gene: TRBD1
j_gene: TRBJ2-7

CDR3nt: TGCAGCGTTGTTTGGCAGGGGAAGCAGTACTTC
CDR3aa: CSVVWQGKQYF
abundance: NA
v_gene: TRBV29-1
d_gene: NA
j_gene: TRBJ2-7

CDR3nt: TGTGCCAGCAGCGCACGACTAGCGGGGTCAACTTTAAGCTCCTACAATGAGCAGTTCTTC
CDR3aa: CASSARLAGSTLSSYNEQFF
abundance: NA
v_gene: TRBV9
d_gene: TRBD2
j_gene: TRBJ2-1

CDR3nt: TGTGCCAGCAGTGAAGCGCCACAGCTTGAAGCTTTCTTT
CDR3aa: CASSEAPQLEAFF
abundance: NA
v_gene: TRBV6-1
d_gene: NA
j_gene: TRBJ1-1

CDR3nt: TGTGCCAGCAGCTTAGGGGGGGGGCCACAAGAGACCCAGTACTTC
CDR3aa: CASSLGGGPQETQYF
abundance: medium-sized
v_gene: TRBV11-2
d_gene: NA
j_gene: TRBJ2-5

CDR3nt: TGTGCCAGCAGCTTGGAGGGAGGTGAGCAGTTCTTC
CDR3aa: CASSLEGGEQFF
abundance: NA
v_gene: TRBV5-4
d_gene: NA
j_gene: TRBJ2-1

CDR3nt: TGTGCCAGCAGCTTAGGTTGGACTAGCGGGGACCAAGAGACCCAGTACTTC
CDR3aa: CASSLGWTSGDQETQYF
abundance: NA
v_gene: TRBV11-2
d_gene: TRBD2
j_gene: TRBJ2-5

CDR3nt: TGTGCCAGCAGCTTAGAAGGAGACAGTAAGGCCTACGAGCAGTACTTC
CDR3aa: CASSLEGDSKAYEQYF
abundance: NA
v_gene: TRBV7-6
d_gene: NA
j_gene: TRBJ2-7

CDR3nt: TGTGCCAGCACCCTCAACGGGGGGGCCGTCAATGAGCAGTTCTTC
CDR3aa: CASTLNGGAVNEQFF
abundance: NA
v_gene: TRBV9
d_gene: TRBD2
j_gene: TRBJ2-1

CDR3nt: TGCAGCGGATGGACTAGCGGGGGGGTTAACAATGAGCAGTTCTTC
CDR3aa: CSGWTSGGVNNEQFF
abundance: NA
v_gene: TRBV29-1
d_gene: TRBD2
j_gene: TRBJ2-1

CDR3nt: TGTGCCAGCAGTCCTATGCCCAATCAGCCCCAGCATTTT
CDR3aa: CASSPMPNQPQHF
abundance: NA
v_gene: TRBV27
d_gene: NA
j_gene: TRBJ1-5

CDR3nt: TGTGCCAGCAGCGTAGGAAGGGAGTCCTACGAGCAGTACTTC
CDR3aa: CASSVGRESYEQYF
abundance: NA
v_gene: TRBV9
d_gene: NA
j_gene: TRBJ2-7

CDR3nt: TGTGCCAGCACCGGACATCGGGAGGGAGAGACCCAGTACTTC
CDR3aa: CASTGHREGETQYF
abundance: NA
v_gene: TRBV6-5
d_gene: TRBD2
j_gene: TRBJ2-5

CDR3nt: TGTGCCAGCAGCACCGACAGGGAGCATGGCTACACCTTC
CDR3aa: CASSTDREHGYTF
abundance: NA
v_gene: TRBV11-1
d_gene: TRBD1
j_gene: TRBJ1-2

CDR3nt: TGTGCCAGCAGCCAGACTAGCGGGGGTCCAGAGACCCAGTACTTC
CDR3aa: CASSQTSGGPETQYF
abundance: NA
v_gene: TRBV4-2
d_gene: TRBD2
j_gene: TRBJ2-5

CDR3nt: TGCGCCAGCAGACCCAACCTGGGAGACTATGGCTACACCTTC
CDR3aa: CASRPNLGDYGYTF
abundance: NA
v_gene: TRBV4-1
d_gene: NA
j_gene: TRBJ1-2